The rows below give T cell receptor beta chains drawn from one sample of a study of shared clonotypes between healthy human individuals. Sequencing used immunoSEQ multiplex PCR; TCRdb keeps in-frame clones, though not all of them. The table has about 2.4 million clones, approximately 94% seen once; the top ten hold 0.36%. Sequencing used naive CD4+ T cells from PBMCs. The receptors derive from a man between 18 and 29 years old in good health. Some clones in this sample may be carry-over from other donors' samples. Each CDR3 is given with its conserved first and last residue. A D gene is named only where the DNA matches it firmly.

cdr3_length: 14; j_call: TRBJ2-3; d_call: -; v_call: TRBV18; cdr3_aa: CASSPEGGADTQYF; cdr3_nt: TGTGCCAGCTCTCCAGAGGGGGGTGCAGATACGCAGTATTTT
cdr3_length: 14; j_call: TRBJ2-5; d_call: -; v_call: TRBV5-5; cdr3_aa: CASSLVTDKETQYF; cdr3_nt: TGTGCCAGCAGCTTGGTTACAGATAAAGAGACCCAGTACTTC
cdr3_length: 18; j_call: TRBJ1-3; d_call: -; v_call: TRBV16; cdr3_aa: CASSQALGRDPSGNTIYF; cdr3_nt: TGTGCCAGCAGCCAAGCCTTGGGACGGGACCCCTCTGGAAACACCATATATTTT
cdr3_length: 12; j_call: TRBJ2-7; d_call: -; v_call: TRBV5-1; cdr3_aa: CASRSPSYEQYF; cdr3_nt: TGCGCCAGCAGATCCCCCTCCTACGAGCAGTACTTC
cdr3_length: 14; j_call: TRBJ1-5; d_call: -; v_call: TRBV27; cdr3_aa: CASSYRGVGQPQHF; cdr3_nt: TGTGCCAGCAGCTACCGGGGGGTTGGTCAGCCCCAGCATTTT
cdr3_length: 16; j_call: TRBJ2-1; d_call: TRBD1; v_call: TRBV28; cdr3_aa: CASSLSGGASYNEQFF; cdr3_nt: TGTGCCAGCAGTTTATCAGGGGGCGCTTCCTACAATGAGCAGTTCTTC
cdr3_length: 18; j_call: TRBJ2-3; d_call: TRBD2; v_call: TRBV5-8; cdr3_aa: CASSAQGTSGRGTDTQYF; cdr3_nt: TGTGCCAGCAGCGCCCAAGGGACTAGCGGGAGAGGCACAGATACGCAGTATTTT
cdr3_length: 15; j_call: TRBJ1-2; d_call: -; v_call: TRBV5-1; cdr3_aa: CASSLVRQGLDGYTF; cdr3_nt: TGCGCCAGCAGCTTGGTTAGGCAGGGGCTGGATGGCTACACCTTC
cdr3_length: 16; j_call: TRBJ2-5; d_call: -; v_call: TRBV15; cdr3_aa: CATSRSGPLYGGTQYF; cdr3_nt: TGTGCCACCAGTCGTAGTGGGCCTCTCTACGGCGGGACCCAGTACTTC
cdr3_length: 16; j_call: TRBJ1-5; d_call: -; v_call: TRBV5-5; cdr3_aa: CASSFEGAYSNQPQHF; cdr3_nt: TGTGCCAGCAGCTTCGAAGGGGCTTATAGCAATCAGCCCCAGCATTTT
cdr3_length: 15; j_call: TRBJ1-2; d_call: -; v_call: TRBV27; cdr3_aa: CASSLRPTGTGGYTF; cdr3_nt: TGTGCCAGCAGTCTACGCCCCACAGGGACGGGGGGCTACACCTTC
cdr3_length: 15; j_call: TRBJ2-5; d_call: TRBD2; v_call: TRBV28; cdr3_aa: CASRSPSGRGETQYF; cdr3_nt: TGTGCCAGCAGGTCGCCTAGCGGGAGAGGTGAGACCCAGTACTTC
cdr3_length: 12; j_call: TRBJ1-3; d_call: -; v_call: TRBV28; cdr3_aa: CASGQIGNTIYF; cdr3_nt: TGTGCCAGCGGACAGATTGGAAACACCATATATTTT
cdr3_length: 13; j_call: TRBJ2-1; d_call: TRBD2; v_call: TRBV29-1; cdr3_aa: CSVEGLAGNEQFF; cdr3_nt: TGCAGCGTTGAAGGCCTAGCGGGCAATGAGCAGTTCTTC
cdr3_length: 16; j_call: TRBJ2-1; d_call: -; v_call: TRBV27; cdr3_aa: CASSPLALESYNEQFF; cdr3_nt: TGTGCCAGCAGTCCGCTAGCGCTGGAGAGCTACAATGAGCAGTTCTTC
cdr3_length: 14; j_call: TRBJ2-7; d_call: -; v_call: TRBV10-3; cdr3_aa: CAISELGPTYEQYF; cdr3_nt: TGTGCCATCAGTGAGTTGGGCCCTACCTACGAGCAGTACTTC
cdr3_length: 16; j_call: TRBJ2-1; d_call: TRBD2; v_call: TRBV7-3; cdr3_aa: CASSAALAGAYNEQFF; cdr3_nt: TGTGCCAGCAGCGCCGCACTAGCGGGGGCATACAATGAGCAGTTCTTC
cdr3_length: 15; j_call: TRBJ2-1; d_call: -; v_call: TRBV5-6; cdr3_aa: CASSPDATGYNEQFF; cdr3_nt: TGTGCCAGCAGCCCGGACGCCACGGGGTACAATGAGCAGTTCTTC
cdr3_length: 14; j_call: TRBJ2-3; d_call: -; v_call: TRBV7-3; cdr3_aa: CASSLADSTDTQYF; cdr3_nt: TGTGCCAGCAGCTTAGCGGATAGCACAGATACGCAGTATTTT
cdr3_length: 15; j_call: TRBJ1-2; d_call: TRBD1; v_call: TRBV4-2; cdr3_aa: CASSQVGQGAWGYTF; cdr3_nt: TGTGCCAGCAGCCAAGTGGGACAGGGGGCTTGGGGCTACACCTTC
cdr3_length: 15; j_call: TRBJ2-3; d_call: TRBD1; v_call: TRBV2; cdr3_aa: CASRERTGNTDTQYF; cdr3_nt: TGTGCCAGCAGGGAGAGGACAGGGAACACAGATACGCAGTATTTT
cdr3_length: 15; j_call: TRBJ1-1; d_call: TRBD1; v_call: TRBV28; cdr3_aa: CASRIGGAMNTEAFF; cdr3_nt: TGTGCCAGCAGGATAGGGGGCGCGATGAACACTGAAGCTTTCTTT
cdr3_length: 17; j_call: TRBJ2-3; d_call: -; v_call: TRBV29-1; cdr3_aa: CSVDGLAMRGGTDTQYF; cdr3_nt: TGCAGCGTTGACGGGCTAGCGATGCGGGGAGGCACAGATACGCAGTATTTT
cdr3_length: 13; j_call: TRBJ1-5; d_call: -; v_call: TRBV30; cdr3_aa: CAWSVQRNQPQHF; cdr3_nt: TGTGCCTGGAGTGTACAGCGCAATCAGCCCCAGCATTTT
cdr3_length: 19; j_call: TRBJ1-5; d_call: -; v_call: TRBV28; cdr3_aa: CASSLFQGRPGWSNQPQHF; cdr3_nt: TGTGCCAGCAGTTTATTCCAGGGTAGGCCGGGCTGGAGCAATCAGCCCCAGCATTTT
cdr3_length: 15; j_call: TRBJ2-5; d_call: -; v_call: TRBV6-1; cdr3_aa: CASRASWGPQETQYF; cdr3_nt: TGTGCCAGCAGGGCCTCGTGGGGGCCCCAAGAGACCCAGTACTTC
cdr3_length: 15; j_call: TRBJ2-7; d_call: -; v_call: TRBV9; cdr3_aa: CASSATAFSSYEQYF; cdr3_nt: TGTGCCAGCAGCGCTACGGCTTTTAGCTCCTACGAGCAGTACTTC
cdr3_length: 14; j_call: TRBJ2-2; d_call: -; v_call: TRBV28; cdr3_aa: CASSLGVSTGELFF; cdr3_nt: TGTGCCAGCAGTCTCGGAGTTAGCACCGGGGAGCTGTTTTTT
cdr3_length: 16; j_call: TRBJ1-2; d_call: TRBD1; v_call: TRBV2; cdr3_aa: CATDPGQGASRGGYTF; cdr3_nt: TGTGCCACCGACCCGGGACAGGGGGCTTCCAGGGGCGGCTACACCTTC
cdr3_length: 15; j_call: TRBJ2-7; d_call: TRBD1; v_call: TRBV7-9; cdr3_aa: CASSFTGTGVYEQYF; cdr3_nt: TGTGCCAGCAGTTTCACCGGGACAGGGGTCTACGAGCAGTACTTC
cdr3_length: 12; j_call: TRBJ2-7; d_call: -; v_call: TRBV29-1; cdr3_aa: CSVRRGAYEQYF; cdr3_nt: TGCAGCGTTAGAAGGGGGGCCTACGAGCAGTACTTC
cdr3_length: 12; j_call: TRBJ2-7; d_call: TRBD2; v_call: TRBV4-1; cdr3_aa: CASSREGYEQYF; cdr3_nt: TGCGCCAGCAGCAGGGAGGGCTACGAGCAGTACTTC
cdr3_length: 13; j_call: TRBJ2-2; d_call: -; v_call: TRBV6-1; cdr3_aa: CASNGANTGELFF; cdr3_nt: TGTGCCAGCAACGGGGCAAACACCGGGGAGCTGTTTTTT
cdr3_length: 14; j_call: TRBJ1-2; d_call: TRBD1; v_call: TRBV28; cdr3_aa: CASSLTWDRYGYTF; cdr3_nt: TGTGCCAGCAGTTTAACCTGGGACAGATATGGCTACACCTTC
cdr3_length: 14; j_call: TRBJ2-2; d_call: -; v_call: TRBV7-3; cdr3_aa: CASRGSGNTGELFF; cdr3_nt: TGTGCCAGCAGGGGCTCGGGGAACACCGGGGAGCTGTTTTTT
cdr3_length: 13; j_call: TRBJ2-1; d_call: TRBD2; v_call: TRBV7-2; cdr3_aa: CASMTSAYNEQFF; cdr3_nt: TGTGCCAGTATGACTAGCGCTTACAATGAGCAGTTCTTC
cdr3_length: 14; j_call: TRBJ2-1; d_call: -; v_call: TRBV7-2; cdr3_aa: CASSPPPGGVEQFF; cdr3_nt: TGTGCCAGCAGCCCACCCCCTGGGGGCGTGGAGCAGTTCTTC
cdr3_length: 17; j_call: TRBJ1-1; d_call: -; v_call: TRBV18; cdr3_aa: CASSPGVRAGMNTEAFF; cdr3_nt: TGTGCCAGCTCACCAGGTGTGAGGGCAGGCATGAACACTGAAGCTTTCTTT
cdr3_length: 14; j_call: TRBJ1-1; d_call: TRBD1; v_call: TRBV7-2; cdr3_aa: CASSFNTDRVEAFF; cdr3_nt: TGTGCCAGCAGCTTCAATACGGACAGGGTTGAAGCTTTCTTT